These 17 T cell receptor beta chains were all obtained from the same sample, sequenced in a study of cytomegalovirus exposure and HLA in healthy donors. The PCR used 60 Vbeta and 13 Jbeta primers. Assay: immunoSEQ multiplex PCR; the TCRdb copy retains only in-frame clones and omits some. The sample records around 210,000 clones, about 85% being singletons. Sequencing was performed on PBMCs. All receptors come from a male donor in good health and CMV-seropositive.

The V gene is TRBV7-3, the J gene TRBJ2-5, with 12 nucleotides matching TRBD2. Germline V gene data show CDR1 as SGHTA and CDR2 as FQGTGA. V was pared by 6 bases and J by 1 base, with 9 bases of the junction left unmatched. The CDR3 runs 17 residues. CDR3 bases: TGTGCCAGCAGATTAGGGGGGACTAGCGGGTTCCAAGAGACCCAGTACTTC. It codes for CASRLGGTSGFQETQYF.

This chain connects TRBV5-4 to TRBJ2-3, with a tentative D call TRBD2 (6 bases). The CDR3 spans 15 residues. Trimming shortened V by 4 bases and J by 3 bases, and 15 bases separated the two germline ends. Germline loops: CDR1 SGHNT, CDR2 YYREEE (reference sequence). CDR3 loop: CASSAGLERTDTQYF. The CDR3 coding sequence is TGTGCCAGCAGCGCGGGGCTAGAGAGGACAGATACGCAGTATTTT.

The chain has TRBV5-5 and TRBJ2-7; 8 nucleotides agree with TRBD1. This CDR3 has 14 residues. After removal of 4 bases from V and 4 bases from J, the junction contained 7 bases not matched to a gene. Looked up from germline, CDR1 is SGHKS and CDR2 is YYEKEE (reference sequence). CDR3 DNA: TGTGCCAGCAGCCCCGACAGGGGATGGTACGAGCAGTACTTC. This gives the protein CASSPDRGWYEQYF. The variable domain in full, completed from reference TRBV5-5 and TRBJ2-7, reads DAGVTQSPTHLIKTRGQQVTLRCSPISGHKSVSWYQQVLGQGPQFIFQYYEKEERGRGNFPDRFSARQFPNYSSELNVNALLLGDSALYLCASSPDRGWYEQYFGPGTRLTVT.

V usage is TRBV25-1 and J usage is TRBJ2-7; a weak D match, TRBD1 (5 bases). CDR3 length: 15 amino acids. Trimming stripped 5 bases from V and 4 bases from J, with 18 bases between. Germline-derived CDR1 and CDR2 are MGHDK and SYGVNS. The CDR3: CASSLDSSAGYEQYF. CDR3 DNA sequence: TGTGCCAGCAGTCTAGACAGCTCCGCAGGGTACGAGCAGTACTTC.

The chain uses TRBV9 and TRBJ2-3; perhaps TRBD2 as D (7 bases). The CDR3 has 17 residues. Trimming pared 0 bases from V and 1 base from J, leaving 15 bases between. In germline, CDR1 is SGDLS, CDR2 YYNGEE. The CDR3 reads CASSVGGGPPGTDTQYF. As DNA, the CDR3 is TGTGCCAGCAGCGTAGGCGGGGGCCCTCCGGGCACAGATACGCAGTATTTT.

The chain joins TRBV4-3 to TRBJ1-1, with D uncertain. Germline V CDR1 and CDR2: LGHNA, YSLEER. This CDR3 comprises 14 residues. Deletions cut 0 bases from V and 6 bases from J, with 11 bases between. The CDR3, as DNA: TGCGCCAGCAGCCAAGATCCCGGCAGGCCTGAAGCTTTCTTT. This gives the protein CASSQDPGRPEAFF.

The V and J genes are TRBV7-9 and TRBJ2-3, with 10 bases that match TRBD1. The germline CDR1 and CDR2 sequences are SEHNR and FQNEAQ (reference sequence). The CDR3 covers 15 residues. V shed 5 bases, J shed 5 bases, and the junction held 7 bases outside the gene matches. The CDR3 bases are TGTGCCAGCAGCCCCGGGACAGGGGTTCGAGATACGCAGTATTTT. It translates to CASSPGTGVRDTQYF.

The rearrangement links TRBV19 to TRBJ1-4, with unresolved D. Germline CDR1 reads LNHDA; CDR2 reads SQIVND (reference sequence). Trimming shortened V by 5 bases and J by 15 bases, and 13 bases separated the two germline ends. The CDR3 has 11 amino acids. The chain's CDR3 is CASSSLVIMFF. The CDR3, as DNA: TGTGCCAGTAGTTCCTTAGTAATAATGTTTTTT.

The chain couples TRBV9 to TRBJ1-3, with D tentatively TRBD1 (5 bases). The germline V gene encodes CDR1 SGDLS and CDR2 YYNGEE. The V end lost 2 bases, the J end lost 0 bases, and 9 bases lay between the germline ends. CDR3 size: 15 residues. This CDR3 reads CASSVGGDSGNTIYF. In DNA form, the CDR3 reads TGTGCCAGCAGCGTCGGGGGGGACTCTGGAAACACCATATATTTT.

The rearrangement uses TRBV5-1 and TRBJ2-7; D gene uncertain. Trimming took 0 bases from V and 3 from J, leaving 7 bases between them. The germline gives CDR1 SGHRS, CDR2 YFSETQ. CDR3 length: 13 amino acids. The CDR3 reads CASSLEFNYEQYF. For the CDR3, the DNA is TGCGCCAGCAGCTTGGAATTCAACTACGAGCAGTACTTC.

This chain links TRBV6-5 with TRBJ2-7, with D perhaps matching TRBD1 (6 bases). In germline, CDR1 is MNHEY, CDR2 SVGAGI. V lost 7 bases and J 3 bases, leaving 16 bases between the germline ends. This CDR3 contains 14 residues. The CDR3 region is CASTWGPGNYEQYF. CDR3 nucleotides: TGTGCCAGCACTTGGGGGCCAGGGAACTACGAGCAGTACTTC.

V gene TRBV11-2 combines with J gene TRBJ1-6; no reliable D call. Germline V lookup: CDR1 SGHAT, CDR2 FQNNGV. V was shortened by 5 bases and J by 9 bases, with 17 bases between the two germline ends. The CDR3 loop spans 15 amino acids. CDR3 protein: CASSTERGNSSPLHF. The CDR3 nucleotides are TGTGCCAGCAGCACCGAGCGAGGGAATAGTTCACCCCTCCACTTT.

The chain employs TRBV5-1 and TRBJ2-1; TRBD2 is a possible D gene (6 bases). The CDR3 sequence is 14 residues long. The germline CDR1 and CDR2 sequences are SGHRS and YFSETQ. V dropped 7 bases and J dropped 8 bases, with 19 bases sitting between them. The CDR3 DNA reads as TGCGCCAGCTCCCGGGAGCAGGCAGCCGATGAGCAGTTCTTC. Encoded protein: CASSREQAADEQFF. The complete variable domain, with remaining parts taken from reference TRBV5-1 and TRBJ2-1, reads KAGVTQTPRYLIKTRGQQVTLSCSPISGHRSVSWYQQTPGQGLQFLFEYFSETQRNKGNFPGRFSGRQFSNSRSEMNVSTLELGDSALYLCASSREQAADEQFFGPGTRLTVL.

The rearrangement joins TRBV14 to TRBJ2-3, with TRBD1 as a possible D gene (5 bases). In germline, CDR1 is SGHDN, CDR2 FVKESK. The length of the CDR3 is 14 residues. V gave up 4 bases and J gave up 5 bases, with 13 bases separating them. CDR3 DNA sequence: TGTGCCAGCAGCCTTGCTAGAAGGGGAGATACGCAGTATTTT. Protein sequence: CASSLARRGDTQYF.

The chain combines TRBV28 with TRBJ1-2; the D gene is possibly TRBD1 (6 bases). CDR3 length: 12 amino acids. Germline V gives CDR1 MDHEN, CDR2 SYDVKM. V was trimmed by 5 bases and J by 7 bases, leaving 11 bases between them. CDR3 DNA: TGTGCCAGCAGTCTTAACAGGGCTGGCTACACCTTC. The encoded protein is CASSLNRAGYTF.

The genes are TRBV5-1 and TRBJ1-3; possible D gene TRBD1, 5 bases. The germline V and J ends were trimmed by 3 bases and 3 bases, with 16 bases remaining between them. The CDR3 has 16 residues. Germline CDR1 reads SGHRS; CDR2 reads YFSETQ. DNA of the CDR3: TGCGCCAGCAGCTGGGGGGGGAACGGCGGTGGAAACACCATATATTTT. It codes for CASSWGGNGGGNTIYF. Full variable domain (remainder filled in from reference TRBV5-1 and TRBJ1-3): KAGVTQTPRYLIKTRGQQVTLSCSPISGHRSVSWYQQTPGQGLQFLFEYFSETQRNKGNFPGRFSGRQFSNSRSEMNVSTLELGDSALYLCASSWGGNGGGNTIYFGEGSWLTVV.

In this sample, this clone turned up a few times. The chain couples TRBV6-6 to TRBJ1-2; D is undetermined. The CDR3 has 12 residues. Trimming removed 7 bases from V and 0 bases from J, with 6 bases in between. Germline CDR1 and CDR2: MNHNY and SVGAGI (reference sequence). The CDR3 region is CASMRANYGYTF. DNA for the CDR3: TGTGCCAGCATGAGGGCTAACTATGGCTACACCTTC.